Below, one T cell receptor beta chain is given with its context. Its antigen is unknown. The read ends 3 residues early relative to the CDR3; the germline J gene fills the gap. Germline CDR1 is ENHRY and CDR2 is SYGVKD. V gave up 2 bases and J gave up 5 bases; unmatched junction bases: 5. This CDR3 contains 14 residues. These data originate in a study of T cells in women clearing cervical HPV infection. Study-wide context: Control women cleared a single incident HPV16 infection within 12 months. Blood came at first lesion visit for cases, post-clearance for controls. Broader study findings: TRBV6-7 abundance was lower in cases than controls (around 0.1% versus 0.15%). Combining TCR richness with V gene abundances gave approximately 0.8 AUC.

Profiling relied on immunoSEQ multiplex PCR, and the TCRdb table lists in-frame clones only, not all of them. This repertoire includes 20,000 to 25,000 clones. Sequenced material: blood buffy coat. V is TRBV10-3 and J is TRBJ1-1; 7 bases agree with TRBD1. This TCR derives from a woman aged 18 to 75 with a cervical HPV16 infection that either progressed to CIN3+ or cleared (not recorded which). The CDR3 here is CAISEEGAGTEAFF. The sequenced part of the CDR3 DNA is TGTGCCATCAGTGAGGAGGGGGCCGGAACTGAA.